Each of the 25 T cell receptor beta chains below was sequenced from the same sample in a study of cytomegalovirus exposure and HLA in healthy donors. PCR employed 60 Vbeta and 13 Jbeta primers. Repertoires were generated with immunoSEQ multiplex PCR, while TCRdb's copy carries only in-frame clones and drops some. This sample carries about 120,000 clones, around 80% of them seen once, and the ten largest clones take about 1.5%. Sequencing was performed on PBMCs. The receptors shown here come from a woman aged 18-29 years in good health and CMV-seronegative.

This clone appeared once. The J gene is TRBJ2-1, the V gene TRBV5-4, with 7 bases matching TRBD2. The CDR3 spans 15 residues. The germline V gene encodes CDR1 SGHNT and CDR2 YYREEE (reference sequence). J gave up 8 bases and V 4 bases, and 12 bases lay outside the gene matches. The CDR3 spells CASSPVREGRDEQFF. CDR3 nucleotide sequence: TGTGCCAGCAGCCCAGTGAGGGAGGGCCGGGATGAGCAGTTCTTC.

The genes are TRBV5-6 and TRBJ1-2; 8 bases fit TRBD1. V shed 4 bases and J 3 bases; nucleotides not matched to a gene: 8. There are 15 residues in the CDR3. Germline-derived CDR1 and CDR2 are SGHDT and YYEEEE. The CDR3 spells CASSPTTGAYYGYTF. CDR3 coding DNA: TGTGCCAGCAGCCCGACGACAGGGGCATACTATGGCTACACCTTC.

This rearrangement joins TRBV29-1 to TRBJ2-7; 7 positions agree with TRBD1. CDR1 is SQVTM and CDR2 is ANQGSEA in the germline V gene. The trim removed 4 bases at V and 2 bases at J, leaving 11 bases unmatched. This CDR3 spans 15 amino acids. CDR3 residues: CSVVSPGQIPYEQYF. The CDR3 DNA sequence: TGCAGCGTTGTTTCTCCGGGACAGATCCCCTACGAGCAGTACTTC.

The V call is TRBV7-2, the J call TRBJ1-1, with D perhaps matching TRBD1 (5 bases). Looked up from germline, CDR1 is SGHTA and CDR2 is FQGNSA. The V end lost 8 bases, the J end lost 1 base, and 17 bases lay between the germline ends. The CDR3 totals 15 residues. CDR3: CASLFSGGRNTEAFF. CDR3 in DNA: TGTGCCAGCCTTTTTAGCGGGGGTAGGAACACTGAAGCTTTCTTT.

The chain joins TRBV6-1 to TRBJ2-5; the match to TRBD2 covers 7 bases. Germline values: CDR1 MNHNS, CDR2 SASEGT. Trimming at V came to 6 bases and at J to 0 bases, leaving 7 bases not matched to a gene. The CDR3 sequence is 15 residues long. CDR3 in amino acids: CASRPAGLYQETQYF. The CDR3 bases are TGTGCCAGCAGGCCAGCGGGACTGTACCAAGAGACCCAGTACTTC.

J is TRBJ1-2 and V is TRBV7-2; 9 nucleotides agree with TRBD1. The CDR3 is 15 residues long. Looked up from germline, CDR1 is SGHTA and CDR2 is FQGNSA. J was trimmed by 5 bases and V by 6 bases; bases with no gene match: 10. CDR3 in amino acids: CASSRGQGLIYGYTF. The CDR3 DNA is TGTGCCAGCAGTCGGGGACAGGGCCTTATTTATGGCTACACCTTC.

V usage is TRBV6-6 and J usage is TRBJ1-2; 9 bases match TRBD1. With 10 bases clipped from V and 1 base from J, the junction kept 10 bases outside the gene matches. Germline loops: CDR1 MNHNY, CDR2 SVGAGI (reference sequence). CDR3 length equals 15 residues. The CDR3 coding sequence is TGTGCCATCCTGTACCGGGACAGGGATAACTATGGCTACACCTTC. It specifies CAILYRDRDNYGYTF.

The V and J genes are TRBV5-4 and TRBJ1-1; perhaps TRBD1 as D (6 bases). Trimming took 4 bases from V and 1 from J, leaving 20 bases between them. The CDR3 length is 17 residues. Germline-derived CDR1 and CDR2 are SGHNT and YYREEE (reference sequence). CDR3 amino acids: CASSHLLGRTENTEAFF. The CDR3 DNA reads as TGTGCCAGCAGCCACTTACTGGGTAGGACAGAGAACACTGAAGCTTTCTTT.

Written as DNA, the CDR3 is TGTGCCATCAGGGAGGGGCTCCAAAACATTCAGTACTTC. This codes for CAIREGLQNIQYF. V usage is TRBV10-3 and J usage is TRBJ2-4; D is perhaps TRBD2 (6 bases). V shed 6 bases and J shed 5 bases, with 11 bases lying between them. The CDR3 length is 13 residues. In germline, CDR1 is ENHRY, CDR2 SYGVKD.

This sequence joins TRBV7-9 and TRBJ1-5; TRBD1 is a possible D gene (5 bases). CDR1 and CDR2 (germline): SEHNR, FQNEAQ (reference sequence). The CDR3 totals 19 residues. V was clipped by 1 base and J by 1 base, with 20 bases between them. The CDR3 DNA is TGTGCCAGCAGCTTAGTCGGCGGGAAACGGGGCTGGAGCAATCAGCCCCAGCATTTT. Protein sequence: CASSLVGGKRGWSNQPQHF.

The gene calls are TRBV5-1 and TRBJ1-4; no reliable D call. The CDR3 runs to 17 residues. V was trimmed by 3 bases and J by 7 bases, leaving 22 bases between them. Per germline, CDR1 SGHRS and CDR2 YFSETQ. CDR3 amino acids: CASSSGTMPSGSEKLFF. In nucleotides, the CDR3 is TGCGCCAGCAGCTCGGGTACCATGCCGAGCGGGAGTGAAAAACTGTTTTTT.

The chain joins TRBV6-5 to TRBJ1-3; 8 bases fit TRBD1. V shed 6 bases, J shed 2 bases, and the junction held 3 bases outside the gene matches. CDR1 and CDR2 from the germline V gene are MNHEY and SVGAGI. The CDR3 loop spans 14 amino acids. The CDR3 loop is CASRPQGAGNTIYF. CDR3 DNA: TGTGCCAGCAGGCCACAGGGGGCTGGAAACACCATATATTTT.

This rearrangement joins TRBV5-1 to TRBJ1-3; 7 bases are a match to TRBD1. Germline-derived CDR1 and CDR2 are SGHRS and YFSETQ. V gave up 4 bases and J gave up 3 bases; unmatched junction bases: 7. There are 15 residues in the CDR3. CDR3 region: CASSEQGFDGNTIYF. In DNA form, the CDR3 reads TGCGCCAGCAGCGAACAGGGGTTTGATGGAAACACCATATATTTT.

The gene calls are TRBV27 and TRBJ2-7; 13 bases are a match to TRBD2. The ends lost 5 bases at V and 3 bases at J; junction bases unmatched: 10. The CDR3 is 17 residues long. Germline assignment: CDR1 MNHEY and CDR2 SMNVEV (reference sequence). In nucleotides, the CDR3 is TGTGCCAGCAGTAGACTAGCGGGAGGCGTGAGGGGCTACGAGCAGTACTTC. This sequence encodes CASSRLAGGVRGYEQYF.

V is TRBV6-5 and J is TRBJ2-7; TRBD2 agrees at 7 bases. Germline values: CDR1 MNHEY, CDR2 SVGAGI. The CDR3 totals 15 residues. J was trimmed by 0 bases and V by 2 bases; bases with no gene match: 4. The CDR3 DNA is TGTGCCAGCAGTTACGTGGGCGGGAGCTCCTACGAGCAGTACTTC. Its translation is CASSYVGGSSYEQYF.

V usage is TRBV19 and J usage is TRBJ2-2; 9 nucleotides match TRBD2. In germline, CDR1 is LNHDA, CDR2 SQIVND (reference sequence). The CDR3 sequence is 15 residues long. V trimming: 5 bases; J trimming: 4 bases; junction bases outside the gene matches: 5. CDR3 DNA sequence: TGTGCCAGTAGTTTGGGACTAGCCTTCACCGGGGAGCTGTTTTTT. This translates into CASSLGLAFTGELFF.

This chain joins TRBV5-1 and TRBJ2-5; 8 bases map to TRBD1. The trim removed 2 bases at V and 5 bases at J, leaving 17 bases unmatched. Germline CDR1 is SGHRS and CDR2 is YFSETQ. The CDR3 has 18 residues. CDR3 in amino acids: CASSFRSAGGLFRETQYF. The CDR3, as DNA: TGCGCCAGCAGCTTTCGGAGCGCAGGGGGCCTTTTTAGGGAGACCCAGTACTTC.

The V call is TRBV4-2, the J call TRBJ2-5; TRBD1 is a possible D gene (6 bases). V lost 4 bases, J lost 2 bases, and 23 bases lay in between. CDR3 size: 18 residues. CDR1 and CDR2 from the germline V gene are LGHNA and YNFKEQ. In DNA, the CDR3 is TGTGCCAGCAGCCCCGGACTGGGACACAACCGACGTCAAGAGACCCAGTACTTC. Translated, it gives CASSPGLGHNRRQETQYF.

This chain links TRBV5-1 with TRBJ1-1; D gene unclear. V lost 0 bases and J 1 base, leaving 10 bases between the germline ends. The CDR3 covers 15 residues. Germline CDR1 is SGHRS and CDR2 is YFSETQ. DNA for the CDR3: TGCGCCAGCAGCTTGGCCCTCACACAGAACACTGAAGCTTTCTTT. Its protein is CASSLALTQNTEAFF.

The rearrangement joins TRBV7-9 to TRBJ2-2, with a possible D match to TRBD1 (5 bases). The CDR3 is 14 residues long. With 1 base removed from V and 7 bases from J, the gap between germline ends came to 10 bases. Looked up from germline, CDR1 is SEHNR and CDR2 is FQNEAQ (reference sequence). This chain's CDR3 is CASSLGQGYGELFF. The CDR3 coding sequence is TGTGCCAGCAGCTTAGGGCAGGGATACGGGGAGCTGTTTTTT.

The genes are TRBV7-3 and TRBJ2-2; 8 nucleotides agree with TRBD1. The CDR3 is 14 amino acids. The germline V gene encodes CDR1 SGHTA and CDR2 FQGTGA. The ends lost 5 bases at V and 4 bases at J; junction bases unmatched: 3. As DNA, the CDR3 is TGTGCCAGCAGCCGGGACAGGAGCACCGGGGAGCTGTTTTTT. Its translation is CASSRDRSTGELFF.

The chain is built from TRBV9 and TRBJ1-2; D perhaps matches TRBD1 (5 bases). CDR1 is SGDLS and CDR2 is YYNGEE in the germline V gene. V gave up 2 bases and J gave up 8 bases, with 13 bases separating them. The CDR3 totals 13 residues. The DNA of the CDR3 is TGTGCCAGCAGCGTTATTCAGGGAGGAGGCTACACCTTC. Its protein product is CASSVIQGGGYTF.

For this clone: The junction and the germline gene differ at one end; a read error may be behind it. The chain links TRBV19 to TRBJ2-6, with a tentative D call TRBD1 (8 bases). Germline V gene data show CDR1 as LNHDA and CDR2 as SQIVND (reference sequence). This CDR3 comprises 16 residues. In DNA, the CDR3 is TGTGCCAGTAGCCCGAGCTGGACAGGGAGGGCCAACGGCCTGACTTTC. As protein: CASSPSWTGRANGLTF.

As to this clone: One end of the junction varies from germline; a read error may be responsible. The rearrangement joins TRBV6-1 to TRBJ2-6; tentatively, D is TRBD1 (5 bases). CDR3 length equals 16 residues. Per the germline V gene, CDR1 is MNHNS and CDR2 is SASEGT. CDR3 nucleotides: TGTGCCAGCAGTGAAGGACAGCACTCTGGGGCCAACGGCCTGACTTTC. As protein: CASSEGQHSGANGLTF.

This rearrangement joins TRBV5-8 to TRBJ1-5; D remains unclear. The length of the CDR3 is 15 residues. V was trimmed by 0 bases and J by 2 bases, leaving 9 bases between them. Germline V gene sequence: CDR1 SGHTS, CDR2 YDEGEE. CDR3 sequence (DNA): TGTGCCAGCAGCTTGGGGACCGGGGGCAATCAGCCCCAGCATTTT. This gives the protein CASSLGTGGNQPQHF.